The 24 T cell receptor beta chains reported below all come from one sample, sequenced in a study of spatial heterogeneity in lung cancer. Study-wide results and caveats: Tumor mutation counts were tracked by expanded intratumoral alpha and beta TCR counts.

This sample's time point: sample taken at primary tumor resection. No antigens are known for them. TCRdb ran MiXCR on the 5' RACE reads and lists one entry per CDR3 protein. The sample contains more than 20,000 distinct CDR3 sequences, over 2.5% of which appear only once. The sequenced sample was lung tumor tissue, obtained at surgery. These receptors were obtained from a male donor with early-stage non-small cell lung cancer.

At least ten counts were recorded for this clonotype. This chain links TRBV3-1 with TRBJ2-5; D remains unclear. CDR1 LGHDT and CDR2 YNNKEL come from the germline V gene (reference sequence). V was clipped by 2 bases and J by 2 bases, with 3 bases between them. The CDR3 runs 12 residues. CDR3 nucleotides: TGTGCCAGCAGCCAAACACAAGAGACCCAGTACTTC. Protein sequence: CASSQTQETQYF.

This clonotype came up many times. The gene calls are TRBV11-2 and TRBJ2-7; D unresolved. CDR3 length: 14 amino acids. CDR1 and CDR2 (germline): SGHAT, FQNNGV. With 5 bases removed from V and 0 bases from J, the gap between germline ends came to 11 bases. The CDR3 nucleotides are TGTGCCAGCAGCGCCAGCCACGACTCCTACGAGCAGTACTTC. It translates to CASSASHDSYEQYF.

This clonotype has a count of ten or more. V gene TRBV27 combines with J gene TRBJ2-1; TRBD2 aligns across 7 bases. Germline V gives CDR1 MNHEY, CDR2 SMNVEV (reference sequence). This CDR3 comprises 15 residues. J was trimmed by 3 bases and V by 6 bases; bases with no gene match: 8. The CDR3 sequence is CASSRSGMNYNEQFF. Written as DNA, the CDR3 is TGTGCCAGCAGCAGAAGCGGGATGAACTACAATGAGCAGTTCTTC.

This clonotype was recorded at least ten times. The chain is built from TRBV6-2 or TRBV6-3 and TRBJ1-5; D is uncertain. The V and J ends lost 0 bases and 5 bases respectively, with 8 bases between them. The CDR3 runs to 14 residues. From germline, CDR1 is MNHEY and CDR2 SVGEGT. The CDR3 reads CASSYSTEHQPQHF. CDR3 coding DNA: TGTGCCAGCAGTTACTCGACTGAACATCAGCCCCAGCATTTT.

This clonotype was seen many times. The chain uses TRBV5-1 and TRBJ2-1, with a weak D call TRBD1 (6 bases). Trimming cost V 2 bases and J 5 bases, with 8 bases left between them. Germline CDR1 reads SGHRS; CDR2 reads YFSETQ. CDR3 size: 13 residues. This CDR3 is CASSFAGDNEQFF. The CDR3, as DNA: TGCGCCAGCAGCTTTGCAGGGGACAATGAGCAGTTCTTC.

This clonotype has ten or more counts. The chain carries TRBV5-1 and TRBJ2-7; D gene ambiguous. Germline CDR1 and CDR2: SGHRS and YFSETQ. Between the trimmed V and J ends, which lost 1 base and 6 bases, there was a span of 11 bases. The CDR3 length is 13 residues. The CDR3 sequence is CASSLSNLSEQYF. The DNA for the CDR3 is TGCGCCAGCAGCTTGTCCAACCTGAGCGAGCAGTACTTC.

This clonotype was recorded many times. The chain employs TRBV3-1 and TRBJ1-1; D is unclear. Per the germline V gene, CDR1 is LGHDT and CDR2 is YNNKEL (reference sequence). CDR3 length: 14 residues. V was shortened by 3 bases and J by 2 bases, with 10 bases between the two germline ends. The chain's CDR3 is CASSQSYLNTEAFF. The CDR3 DNA reads as TGTGCCAGCAGCCAGTCTTACTTAAACACTGAAGCTTTCTTT.

This clonotype was picked up many times. This rearrangement joins TRBV24-1 to TRBJ1-2, with D perhaps matching TRBD1 (5 bases). V dropped 7 bases and J dropped 2 bases, with 10 bases sitting between them. The germline V gene has CDR1 KGHDR and CDR2 SFDVKD. This CDR3 has 13 amino acids. CDR3 sequence: CATSLDRNYGYTF. CDR3 bases: TGTGCCACCAGCCTAGACAGAAACTATGGCTACACCTTC.

There are many counts of this clonotype. The CDR3: CASGDRGRNNQPQHF. CDR3 sequence (DNA): TGTGCCAGTGGAGACAGGGGGCGAAACAATCAGCCCCAGCATTTT. The rearrangement links TRBV19 to TRBJ1-5, with 10 bases lining up with TRBD1. The CDR3 has 15 amino acids. CDR1 is LNHDA, CDR2 SQIVND, per germline (reference sequence). The V and J ends lost 8 bases and 3 bases, in that order; junction bases with no gene match: 7.

This clonotype is judged medium-sized. The chain is built from TRBV5-1 and TRBJ2-1; TRBD2 matches 14 bases. The CDR3 consists of 15 residues. CDR1 and CDR2 (germline): SGHRS, YFSETQ. V gave up 4 bases and J gave up 8 bases; unmatched junction bases: 5. CDR3 nucleotide sequence: TGCGCCAGCAGCGGACTAGCGGGAGGCTCGCATGAGCAGTTCTTC. Residues: CASSGLAGGSHEQFF.

The sample holds many counts of this clonotype. This rearrangement joins TRBV6-2 or TRBV6-3 to TRBJ1-2; D perhaps matches TRBD1 (6 bases). The V gene's germline CDR1 is MNHEY and CDR2 SVGEGT. This CDR3 has 12 residues. Trimming left V 5 bases short and J 7 bases short, with 11 bases between. This CDR3 reads CASSVQGIGYTF. CDR3 bases: TGTGCCAGCAGTGTACAGGGTATTGGCTACACCTTC.

The table lists this clonotype with many counts. The chain combines TRBV18 with TRBJ2-7, with 9 bases fitting TRBD1. CDR3 length: 15 amino acids. After removal of 6 bases from V and 3 bases from J, the junction contained 9 bases not matched to a gene. The V gene's germline CDR1 is KGHSH and CDR2 LQKENI. CDR3 amino acids: CASSPRDREGYEQYF. CDR3 nucleotides: TGTGCCAGCTCGCCCCGGGACAGGGAAGGCTACGAGCAGTACTTC.

This clonotype was counted ten times or more. The chain has TRBV6-5 and TRBJ2-3, with 11 bases that match TRBD2. This CDR3 region has 15 residues. CDR1 is MNHEY, CDR2 SVGAGI, per germline. Trimming cost V 7 bases and J 1 base; bases outside gene matches: 4. The CDR3 region is CASNQGLAGTDTQYF. In DNA, the CDR3 is TGTGCCAGCAACCAGGGACTAGCGGGCACAGATACGCAGTATTTT.

This clonotype was detected many times. The chain combines TRBV6-2 or TRBV6-3 with TRBJ2-2, with D tentatively TRBD2 (5 bases). The CDR3 totals 14 residues. V lost 6 bases and J lost 1, with 9 bases in between. Germline V gene data show CDR1 as MNHEY and CDR2 as SVGEGT. CDR3 protein: CASRGEGNTGELFF. CDR3 DNA: TGTGCCAGCAGGGGAGAAGGGAACACCGGGGAGCTGTTTTTT.

There are many counts of this clonotype. This chain connects TRBV7-9 to TRBJ2-1, with 9 bases fitting TRBD2. The length of the CDR3 is 14 residues. Germline lookup yields CDR1 SEHNR and CDR2 FQNEAQ (reference sequence). V was clipped by 3 bases and J by 6 bases; unmatched bases: 3. The CDR3 sequence is CASSLPAGGNEQFF. Here the CDR3 DNA reads TGTGCCAGCAGCTTGCCAGCGGGAGGCAATGAGCAGTTCTTC.

The sample holds many counts of this clonotype. V is TRBV6-1 and J is TRBJ1-6; D is undetermined. Germline assignment: CDR1 MNHNS and CDR2 SASEGT. The CDR3 consists of 14 residues. Trimming stripped 5 bases from V and 5 bases from J, with 10 bases between. CDR3 residues: CASSLKADNSPLHF. DNA for the CDR3: TGTGCCAGCAGTCTCAAAGCGGATAATTCACCCCTCCACTTT.

At least ten counts were recorded for this clonotype. The V gene is TRBV7-2, the J gene TRBJ2-3; tentative D call: TRBD1 (6 bases). V was shortened by 5 bases and J by 2 bases, with 14 bases between the two germline ends. The CDR3 extends over 15 amino acids. In germline, CDR1 is SGHTA, CDR2 FQGNSA. CDR3 protein: CASSVEDSYTDTQYF. In DNA form, the CDR3 reads TGTGCCAGCAGCGTCGAGGACAGTTACACAGATACGCAGTATTTT.

This clonotype was recorded many times. The chain carries TRBV21-1 and TRBJ2-1; TRBD1, the D gene given by the table, was not confirmed from the DNA. TRBV21-1 is labeled a pseudogene. The CDR3 is 14 amino acids. The CDR3 region is CASSPLAGWNEQFF. The CDR3 coding sequence is TGTGCCAGCAGTCCCCTGGCGGGCTGGAATGAGCAGTTCTTC.

The gene calls are TRBV30 and TRBJ2-1, with 12 bases matching TRBD2. The CDR3 is 16 residues long. Trimming at V came to 1 base and at J to 5 bases, leaving 6 bases not matched to a gene. Germline CDR1 GTSNPN, CDR2 SVGIG (reference sequence). The CDR3 DNA sequence: TGTGCCTGGAGTGGATTGGGACTAGCGGGCGACAATGAGCAGTTCTTC. Amino acid sequence: CAWSGLGLAGDNEQFF.

Many counts were recorded for this clonotype. The chain links TRBV19 to TRBJ1-5, with 9 bases that match TRBD1. The V gene end was trimmed by 5 bases and the J gene end by 6 bases; junction bases not matched to a gene: 5. The CDR3 totals 14 residues. Per the germline V gene, CDR1 is LNHDA and CDR2 is SQIVND (reference sequence). The CDR3 is CASSADRGTQPQHF. DNA for the CDR3: TGTGCCAGTAGTGCGGACAGGGGAACTCAGCCCCAGCATTTT.

This clonotype came up many times. The chain links TRBV5-6 to TRBJ2-3; 7 bases align to TRBD2. Germline V gene sequence: CDR1 SGHDT, CDR2 YYEEEE. The CDR3 runs 19 residues. V lost 0 bases, J lost 3 bases, and 16 bases stayed unmatched. This CDR3 is CASSLVAASGPVGTDTQYF. In nucleotides, the CDR3 is TGTGCCAGCAGCTTGGTTGCGGCTAGCGGCCCCGTCGGTACAGATACGCAGTATTTT.

Ten or more counts support this clonotype. The chain couples TRBV2 to TRBJ1-2; 10 bases align to TRBD1. Germline trimming cut 4 bases from V and 6 bases from J; bases unmatched to any gene: 2. CDR3 size: 13 residues. CDR1 and CDR2 from the germline V gene are SNHLY and FYNNEI. CDR3 protein: CASSVGTGDGYTF. CDR3 DNA sequence: TGTGCCAGCAGTGTCGGGACAGGGGATGGCTACACCTTC. Full variable domain (outside the CDR3, taken from reference TRBV2 and TRBJ1-2): EPEVTQTPSHQVTQMGQEVILRCVPISNHLYFYWYRQILGQKVEFLVSFYNNEISEKSEIFDDQFSVERPDGSNFTLKIRSTKLEDSAMYFCASSVGTGDGYTFGSGTRLTVV.

In this sample, this clonotype turned up many times. The chain links TRBV14 to TRBJ2-7; TRBD2 agrees at 12 bases. CDR3 length: 14 residues. V dropped 4 bases and J dropped 7; count of bases not matched to a gene: 5. Germline loops: CDR1 SGHDN, CDR2 FVKESK. The CDR3 reads CASSRLAGGGEQYF. Written as DNA, the CDR3 is TGTGCCAGCAGCCGTCTAGCGGGAGGGGGGGAGCAGTACTTC. Combining the CDR3 with reference TRBV14 and TRBJ2-7 gives the whole variable domain EAGVTQFPSHSVIEKGQTVTLRCDPISGHDNLYWYRRVMGKEIKFLLHFVKESKQDESGMPNNRFLAERTGGTYSTLKVQPAELEDSGVYFCASSRLAGGGEQYFGPGTRLTVT.

This clonotype occurred many times. J is TRBJ2-3 and V is TRBV27; no clear D. Germline CDR1 is MNHEY and CDR2 is SMNVEV (reference sequence). There are 11 residues in the CDR3. Trimming took off 6 bases at V and 3 bases at J, with 4 bases between the two ends. This CDR3 is CASRRTDTQYF. The CDR3 DNA sequence: TGTGCCAGCAGGCGTACAGATACGCAGTATTTT.